This entry lists 9 T cell receptor beta chains sequenced from one sample in a study of blood T cell repertoires in COVID-19. The repertoire was sequenced with immunoSEQ multiplex PCR; TCRdb's copy has only in-frame clones and lacks some. The data contain about 140,000 clones, more than 75% of them singletons. The sequenced sample consisted of peripheral blood. Receptor source: a human donor in a cohort sampled during active COVID-19.

This clone was counted once. The rearrangement uses TRBV7-2 and TRBJ2-3, with unresolved D. The V gene lost 4 bases and the J gene lost 7 bases, with 9 bases spanning the gap. This CDR3 spans 12 amino acids. Germline loops: CDR1 SGHTA, CDR2 FQGNSA. In nucleotides, the CDR3 is TGTGCCAGCAGCTACAGCACGAATACGCAGTATTTT. Amino acids: CASSYSTNTQYF.

The chain's CDR3 is CASSQRQGPYNEQFF. The CDR3 DNA follows: TGCGCCAGCAGCCAACGTCAGGGGCCCTACAATGAGCAGTTCTTC. The V gene is TRBV4-1, the J gene TRBJ2-1; the D gene is possibly TRBD1 (6 bases). Germline V gene lookup returns CDR1 MGHRA and CDR2 YSYEKL. This CDR3 has 15 amino acids. The ends were cut back, 2 bases at V and 2 bases at J, with 10 bases in the middle.

V gene TRBV9 combines with J gene TRBJ2-2, with 14 bases matching TRBD2. Germline V gene lookup returns CDR1 SGDLS and CDR2 YYNGEE. This CDR3 is built from 17 residues. Losses at the gene ends were 3 bases for V and 7 bases for J; bases not matched to a gene: 8. CDR3 DNA: TGTGCCAGCAGCGCAAAGGGACTAGCGGGAGTGGGCGGGGAGCTGTTTTTT. The encoded protein is CASSAKGLAGVGGELFF.

This clone appeared a few times. V usage is TRBV7-2 and J usage is TRBJ2-2, with D unclear. The CDR3 has 15 amino acids. Germline-derived CDR1 and CDR2 are SGHTA and FQGNSA. V lost 5 bases and J lost 1, with 11 bases in between. The CDR3 here is CASSPSRGNTGELFF. The DNA for the CDR3 is TGTGCCAGCAGCCCCAGCAGAGGGAACACCGGGGAGCTGTTTTTT.

Many counts were recorded for this clone. The V call is TRBV4-2, the J call TRBJ1-1; tentatively, D is TRBD1 (5 bases). The V and J ends lost 2 bases and 3 bases respectively, with 10 bases between them. Germline CDR1 is LGHNA and CDR2 is YNFKEQ. CDR3 size: 14 residues. The chain's CDR3 is CASSQSGGDTEAFF. CDR3 in DNA: TGTGCCAGCAGCCAATCGGGGGGGGACACTGAAGCTTTCTTT.

The CDR3 DNA reads as TGTGCCAGCACCATAGGGGGGTATACTAGCGGGAGCCCCTACGAGCAGTACGTC. Translating gives CASTIGGYTSGSPYEQYV. The chain joins TRBV5-6 to TRBJ2-7; 11 positions agree with TRBD2. CDR1 is SGHDT, CDR2 YYEEEE, per germline. CDR3 length: 18 amino acids. The ends lost 6 bases at V and 2 bases at J; junction bases unmatched: 16.

The DNA of the CDR3 is TGTGCCAGCAGCCCGCGGCGGGGGACTTCCTACGAGCAGTACTTC. This codes for CASSPRRGTSYEQYF. The chain links TRBV7-8 to TRBJ2-7, with 7 bases that match TRBD2. The CDR3 has 15 residues. In germline, CDR1 is SGHVS, CDR2 FQNEAQ. With V trimmed by 5 bases and J by 1 base, 8 bases remained unmatched. Full variable domain (missing parts from reference TRBV7-8 and TRBJ2-7): GAGVSQSPRYKVAKRGQDVALRCDPISGHVSLFWYQQALGQGPEFLTYFQNEAQLDKSGLPSDRFFAERPEGSVSTLKIQRTQQEDSAVYLCASSPRRGTSYEQYFGPGTRLTVT.

This chain links TRBV10-3 with TRBJ2-1; 9 nucleotides line up with TRBD1. The V gene end was trimmed by 6 bases and the J gene end by 11 bases; junction bases not matched to a gene: 5. Germline V gene data show CDR1 as ENHRY and CDR2 as SYGVKD. The CDR3 contains 12 residues. For the CDR3, the DNA is TGTGCCATCAGCAGAGACAGGGGGAAGCAGTTCTTC. Amino acids: CAISRDRGKQFF.

The chain recombines TRBV28 with TRBJ1-6, with D possibly TRBD1 on 6 matching bases. The CDR3 has 17 amino acids. CDR1 is MDHEN, CDR2 SYDVKM, per germline. V lost 3 bases to trimming and J lost 0 bases, with 12 bases between them. CDR3 bases: TGTGCCAGCAGTTTTTTAGGGGGGGTCTCCTATAATTCACCCCTCCACTTT. It encodes CASSFLGGVSYNSPLHF.